Below, 23 T cell receptor beta chains from the same sample are listed, as sequenced in a study of regulatory T cells in long-lasting Graves disease. The authors built TCR beta libraries using iRepertoire HTBI primers and Arm-PCR of CDR3 regions. TCRdb used MiXCR to reprocess the multiplex PCR reads, holding one entry per CDR3 protein. This sample has about 470,000 distinct CDR3 sequences; around 16% occur once, and the top ten carry over 9%. Indicated time point: newly diagnosed GD, antithyroid drugs for less than 3 months. Following extraction of RNA from PBMCs, that RNA was used to make the TCR library. These sequences were also reported in another study, on T cells in Graves' hyperthyroidism and ophthalmopathy.

The specimen was peripheral blood mononuclear cells (PBMCs), collected at new diagnosis, from a patient treated with antithyroid drugs. These receptors were obtained from a man aged 40-49 years with Graves disease.

The CDR3 DNA sequence: TGTGCCAGCAGTTTTTATGACAGGGTCAATTCACCCCTCCACTTT. Translating gives CASSFYDRVNSPLHF. The chain is built from TRBV27 and TRBJ1-6; 7 bases agree with TRBD1. Germline-derived CDR1 and CDR2 are MNHEY and SMNVEV (reference sequence). V trimming: 3 bases; J trimming: 7 bases; junction bases outside the gene matches: 6. The CDR3 length is 15 residues.

In its sample, this clonotype was seen many times. The genes are TRBV2 and TRBJ2-3; the match to TRBD2 covers 9 bases. The CDR3 is made up of 14 amino acids. J gave up 11 bases and V 2 bases, and 8 bases lay outside the gene matches. Germline V gene sequence: CDR1 SNHLY, CDR2 FYNNEI. The CDR3 spells CASSELAGPLGQYF. The CDR3 DNA sequence: TGTGCCAGCAGTGAACTAGCGGGGCCGTTAGGGCAGTATTTT.

This clonotype was observed many times. This chain connects TRBV11-2 to TRBJ2-1; TRBD1 aligns across 10 bases. The V and J ends lost 6 bases and 7 bases, in that order; junction bases with no gene match: 9. Per the germline V gene, CDR1 is SGHAT and CDR2 is FQNNGV. The CDR3 extends over 15 amino acids. CDR3 protein: CASSYGQGVANEQFF. CDR3 DNA sequence: TGTGCCAGCAGTTACGGACAGGGGGTTGCTAATGAGCAGTTCTTC.

This clonotype was counted many times. This chain uses TRBV5-1 with TRBJ2-1, with a weak D call TRBD1 (6 bases). Germline V CDR1 and CDR2: SGHRS, YFSETQ. V dropped 2 bases and J dropped 1 base, with 10 bases sitting between them. The CDR3 has 15 amino acids. CDR3 amino acids: CASSFSGASYNEQFF. Written as DNA, the CDR3 is TGCGCCAGCAGCTTCTCAGGGGCTTCCTACAATGAGCAGTTCTTC. The entire variable domain, with the rest obtained from reference TRBV5-1 and TRBJ2-1, is as follows: KAGVTQTPRYLIKTRGQQVTLSCSPISGHRSVSWYQQTPGQGLQFLFEYFSETQRNKGNFPGRFSGRQFSNSRSEMNVSTLELGDSALYLCASSFSGASYNEQFFGPGTRLTVL.

This clonotype was detected many times. This rearrangement joins TRBV18 to TRBJ2-7; unclear D gene. V was shortened by 3 bases and J by 3 bases, with 12 bases between the two germline ends. CDR3 length: 14 amino acids. Germline assignment: CDR1 KGHSH and CDR2 LQKENI. CDR3 loop: CASSPTADYYEQYF. DNA for the CDR3: TGTGCCAGCTCACCGACGGCAGATTACTACGAGCAGTACTTC.

This rearrangement joins TRBV7-2 to TRBJ2-7; TRBD2 aligns across 11 bases. The end of the DNA aligns better with TRBJ2-5, so the J call may be wrong. The CDR3 contains 16 residues. Germline V lookup: CDR1 SGHTA, CDR2 FQGNSA. CDR3 region: CASSSRSTSGMETQYF. The CDR3 DNA reads as TGTGCCAGCAGCTCCCGGTCGACTAGCGGGATGGAGACCCAGTACTTC.

This clonotype was recorded many times. The chain employs TRBV28 and TRBJ2-3; unclear D gene. This CDR3 contains 15 residues. CDR1 MDHEN and CDR2 SYDVKM come from the germline V gene. Trimming removed 7 bases at V and 0 bases at J, with 14 bases between. CDR3 region: CASTDPGASTDTQYF. CDR3 sequence (DNA): TGTGCCAGCACCGACCCCGGCGCCAGCACAGATACGCAGTATTTT.

Comment on this clonotype: A read error may explain this, as a much larger clone is one base away. CDR3 sequence reads: CAGSLESSTEAFF. The CDR3 DNA is TGTGCCGGCAGCTTAGAATCTAGCACTGAAGCTTTCTTT. The gene calls are TRBV7-2 and TRBJ1-1; no reliable D call. CDR3 length: 13 residues. Germline V gene sequence: CDR1 SGHTA, CDR2 FQGNSA.

This clonotype was seen repeatedly, ten times or more. The chain joins TRBV20-1 to TRBJ2-7; TRBD2 matches at 11 bases. The CDR3 has 15 residues. The germline gives CDR1 DFQATT, CDR2 SNEGSKA (reference sequence). Trimming took 0 bases from V and 4 from J; bases not matched to a gene: 5. The CDR3 here is CSARDPPSGGYEQYF. CDR3 DNA sequence: TGCAGTGCTAGAGACCCGCCTAGCGGGGGGTACGAGCAGTACTTC.

The chain employs TRBV5-1 and TRBJ2-5; D is possibly TRBD1 (6 bases). Per the germline V gene, CDR1 is SGHRS and CDR2 is YFSETQ. V lost 2 bases and J lost 1, with 12 bases in between. CDR3 length: 15 amino acids. The CDR3, as DNA: TGCGCCAGCAGCTTCACCGGGACAACCCAAGAGACCCAGTACTTC. It codes for CASSFTGTTQETQYF.

This clonotype was counted between two and nine times. The V gene is TRBV6-1, the J gene TRBJ2-5, with TRBD1 identical over 8 bases. Germline values: CDR1 MNHNS, CDR2 SASEGT. This CDR3 contains 17 residues. V lost 2 bases, J lost 2 bases, and 10 bases stayed unmatched. CDR3 region: CASSEPWPGGFQETQYF. The DNA of the CDR3 is TGTGCCAGCAGTGAACCCTGGCCAGGGGGCTTTCAAGAGACCCAGTACTTC.

This clonotype was observed a few times. The chain couples TRBV5-1 to TRBJ2-5, with 9 bases identical to TRBD1. CDR3 length: 15 amino acids. Germline V lookup: CDR1 SGHRS, CDR2 YFSETQ. The ends lost 7 bases at V and 0 bases at J; junction bases unmatched: 7. As DNA, the CDR3 is TGCGCCAGCGGAGGAGGGACAGGGAACCAAGAGACCCAGTACTTC. Translated, it gives CASGGGTGNQETQYF. The whole variable domain, remainder taken from reference TRBV5-1 and TRBJ2-5, is KAGVTQTPRYLIKTRGQQVTLSCSPISGHRSVSWYQQTPGQGLQFLFEYFSETQRNKGNFPGRFSGRQFSNSRSEMNVSTLELGDSALYLCASGGGTGNQETQYFGPGTRLLVL.

This clonotype has only a few counts. CDR3 bases: TGTGCCAGCAGCGTAGCCGGTAGCGGGCTTTCCTACAATGAGCAGTTCTTC. Amino acids: CASSVAGSGLSYNEQFF. The chain uses TRBV9 and TRBJ2-1; 7 positions match TRBD2. Looked up from germline, CDR1 is SGDLS and CDR2 is YYNGEE. V lost 0 bases and J lost 1; bases outside the gene matches: 7. The CDR3 totals 17 residues.

This clonotype was counted many times. The chain combines TRBV28 with TRBJ2-5, with D hard to call. CDR1 is MDHEN, CDR2 SYDVKM, per germline. V shed 9 bases and J shed 7 bases, with 15 bases lying between them. This CDR3 contains 12 residues. CDR3 nucleotide sequence: TGTGCCAGTTGTAATAACATATTGACCCAGTACTTC. Its translation: CASCNNILTQYF. Looking up the rest from reference TRBV28 and TRBJ2-5 gives the full variable domain: DVKVTQSSRYLVKRTGEKVFLECVQDMDHENMFWYRQDPGLGLRLIYFSYDVKMKEKGDIPEGYSVSREKKERFSLILESASTNQTSMYLCASCNNILTQYFGPGTRLLVL.

This clonotype was counted only a few times. The chain carries TRBV20-1 and TRBJ2-1; 7 bases fit TRBD2. V shed 0 bases, J shed 0 bases, and the junction held 5 bases outside the gene matches. The CDR3 is 16 amino acids. The V gene's germline CDR1 is DFQATT and CDR2 SNEGSKA (reference sequence). CDR3 bases: TGCAGTGCTAGAGATGCGGGAGTTACCTCCTACAATGAGCAGTTCTTC. Its protein product is CSARDAGVTSYNEQFF.

This clonotype has more than one count but fewer than ten. The gene calls are TRBV27 and TRBJ2-3, with TRBD1 matching 7 bases. Germline values: CDR1 MNHEY, CDR2 SMNVEV (reference sequence). The CDR3 is made up of 13 amino acids. The V segment lost 8 bases and the J segment 3 bases; nucleotides outside the gene matches: 5. Here the CDR3 DNA reads TGTGCCAGCTGGACAGGTCGGACAGATACGCAGTATTTT. Residues: CASWTGRTDTQYF.

The genes are TRBV6-2 or TRBV6-3 and TRBJ2-7; 9 bases match TRBD1. After removal of 2 bases from V and 4 bases from J, the junction contained 6 bases not matched to a gene. The CDR3 is made up of 15 amino acids. Germline assignment: CDR1 MNHEY and CDR2 SVGEGT. Written as DNA, the CDR3 is TGTGCCAGCAGTTACATCCGGGGACAGGGATACGAGCAGTACTTC. Its protein is CASSYIRGQGYEQYF.

In its sample, this clonotype was seen many times. This sequence joins TRBV11-2 and TRBJ2-1; 11 nucleotides line up with TRBD2. The V segment lost 2 bases and the J segment 4 bases; nucleotides outside the gene matches: 19. The CDR3 loop spans 21 amino acids. CDR1 is SGHAT and CDR2 is FQNNGV in the germline V gene. The CDR3 bases are TGTGCCAGCAGCTTACCCTTATCGACTAGCGGGACACAAGGGAGGTACAATGAGCAGTTCTTC. Its translation is CASSLPLSTSGTQGRYNEQFF.

This clonotype was counted at least ten times. This sequence joins TRBV20-1 and TRBJ2-7; TRBD2 matches 8 bases. V lost 1 base to trimming and J lost 6 bases; unmatched junction nucleotides: 2. Germline V CDR1 and CDR2: DFQATT, SNEGSKA (reference sequence). This CDR3 contains 12 residues. CDR3 protein: CSARGLAGEQYF. The CDR3 DNA is TGCAGTGCTAGAGGGCTAGCGGGCGAGCAGTACTTC.

This clonotype was seen many times. The J gene is TRBJ2-1, the V gene TRBV2, with 7 bases identical to TRBD2. The CDR3 consists of 15 residues. Germline V lookup: CDR1 SNHLY, CDR2 FYNNEI. Germline trimming cut 8 bases from V and 7 bases from J; bases unmatched to any gene: 14. The CDR3: CASGLGRGGGNEQFF. The CDR3 DNA follows: TGTGCCAGCGGCCTGGGGAGGGGAGGAGGTAATGAGCAGTTCTTC.

This clonotype was counted between two and nine times. The chain uses TRBV6-4 and TRBJ1-1; D unclear. Germline V CDR1 and CDR2: MRHNA, SNTAGT. Trimming left V 1 base short and J 4 bases short, with 10 bases between. CDR3 length equals 14 residues. The CDR3 nucleotides read TGTGCCAGCAGTGACTTTCCGGACTCCACTGAAGCTTTCTTT. It translates to CASSDFPDSTEAFF.

This clonotype was picked up a small number of times. The chain links TRBV19 to TRBJ2-2, with 9 bases matching TRBD2. Per germline, CDR1 LNHDA and CDR2 SQIVND (reference sequence). This CDR3 is built from 16 residues. J gave up 4 bases and V 2 bases, and 5 bases lay outside the gene matches. The CDR3 reads CASSIRLAGLTGELFF. The DNA for the CDR3 is TGTGCCAGTAGTATAAGGCTAGCGGGACTCACCGGGGAGCTGTTTTTT.

This clonotype appeared many times. This rearrangement joins TRBV7-2 to TRBJ2-5, with TRBD2 matching over 13 bases. The CDR3 is made up of 16 amino acids. Germline CDR1 and CDR2: SGHTA and FQGNSA. V lost 1 base, J lost 1 base, and 0 bases stayed unmatched. The CDR3 here is CASSLGLAGGQETQYF. CDR3 nucleotide sequence: TGTGCCAGCAGCTTAGGACTAGCGGGAGGCCAAGAGACCCAGTACTTC.